What follows describes a single T cell receptor beta chain. What it binds is not known. The ends were cut back, 1 base at V and 1 base at J, with 8 bases in the middle. The CDR3 has 14 residues. Per the germline V gene, CDR1 is SGDLS and CDR2 is YYNGEE. The sample originates from a study of siplizumab effects on memory and regulatory T cells. General study findings and limits: Treg origin accounted for an average of around 67% of mappable alloreactive CD4+ clones with siplizumab and less than 30% in controls. In unstimulated cells, naive T cells appeared more diverse than memory T cells and seemed major alloresponse contributors. Proliferating siplizumab-cultured Tregs lacked confirmed suppressive function.

Using immunoSEQ multiplex PCR, the repertoire was profiled, and TCRdb retains in-frame clones only, with some absent. The sample includes fewer than 120,000 clones, roughly 92% of them seen just once. The sequenced sample consisted of CD4+ T cells sorted from blood. The TCR comes from a human donor in good health. The V call is TRBV9, the J call TRBJ1-1, with TRBD1 as a possible D gene (6 bases). CDR3 sequence: CASSVRTENTEAFF. The CDR3 bases are TGTGCCAGCAGCGTAAGGACAGAGAACACTGAAGCTTTCTTT.